The clone carrying this TCR beta chain showed up just once. This record comes from a study of CD8 T cells in Susac syndrome. The RNA, about 0.5 to 1 ug, was put through reverse transcription using random hexamers. It was immunoSEQ multiplex PCR that amplified TCR beta CDR3 across 54 Vbeta and 13 Jbeta. A single record per CDR3 protein comes from TCRdb applying MiXCR to the immunoSEQ multiplex PCR reads. The repertoire holds about 280,000 distinct CDR3 sequences, approximately 84% seen once, with 0.095% to 0.14% in the top ten. Germline V gene sequence: CDR1 SGHNT, CDR2 YYREEE (reference sequence). Unmatched junction bases numbered 8, after V lost 6 bases and J lost 6 bases. The CDR3 contains 15 residues. It was treatment-naive patients with stable or active relapsing-remitting disease who made up the multiple sclerosis controls. FACS enriched CD8+ TEMRA cells, while bulk CD8+ and CD4+ were negatively isolated.

The origin of this receptor is a human donor with multiple sclerosis. The chain uses TRBV5-4 and TRBJ2-3; 12 positions agree with TRBD1. Sequencing used CD8+ T cells from PBMCs. In DNA form, the CDR3 reads TGTGCCAGCATGGCCGGGACAGGGGGCAGGGATACGCAGTATTTT. It is translated as CASMAGTGGRDTQYF.